The next 9 T cell receptor beta chains were all read from a single sample in a study of T cells after yellow fever vaccination. From the 5' RACE reads, TCRdb called clonotypes with MiXCR, one entry per CDR3 protein. The sample holds hundreds of thousands of distinct CDR3 sequences, around an eighth seen once. The source was PBMCs, collected on the day of the yellow fever booster vaccination. The source is a young man who received the YFV17D yellow fever vaccine.

The V and J genes are TRBV24-1 and TRBJ2-1; 7 bases are a match to TRBD2. This CDR3 spans 15 amino acids. Germline V gene lookup returns CDR1 KGHDR and CDR2 SFDVKD. V dropped 0 bases and J dropped 6; count of bases not matched to a gene: 4. The CDR3 loop reads CATSDLGGEANEQFF. The CDR3 bases are TGTGCCACCAGTGATTTGGGGGGGGAGGCCAATGAGCAGTTCTTC.

The V gene is TRBV12-3 or TRBV12-4, the J gene TRBJ2-7, with TRBD2 identical over 8 bases. There are 17 residues in the CDR3. V was pared by 1 base and J by 7 bases, with 15 bases of the junction left unmatched. This CDR3 is CASSLVLFSGTSGEQYF. The CDR3 DNA is TGTGCCAGCAGTTTAGTCCTTTTTAGCGGGACCTCAGGGGAGCAGTACTTC.

This clonotype has just a few counts. V and J are TRBV27 and TRBJ1-1; 8 bases match TRBD1. Trimming cost V 10 bases and J 3 bases; bases outside gene matches: 19. CDR3 length: 17 residues. Germline assignment: CDR1 MNHEY and CDR2 SMNVEV (reference sequence). The CDR3 sequence is CATLLRGQAMGYTEAFF. The CDR3 nucleotides are TGTGCCACCCTGTTACGGGGACAGGCCATGGGGTACACTGAAGCTTTCTTT.

This clonotype was seen at least ten times. The chain recombines TRBV7-2 with TRBJ2-7; 10 nucleotides align to TRBD2. Looked up from germline, CDR1 is SGHTA and CDR2 is FQGNSA. The CDR3 loop spans 16 amino acids. The trim removed 5 bases at V and 4 bases at J, leaving 11 bases unmatched. The CDR3 sequence is CASSPRSGLAAYEQYF. The CDR3 DNA is TGTGCCAGCAGCCCTCGTTCCGGACTAGCGGCGTACGAGCAGTACTTC.

This clonotype was counted between two and nine times. The CDR3 coding sequence is TGCGCCAGCAGCACAGTCGTGGAAGGATCACCCCTCCACTTT. Its protein is CASSTVVEGSPLHF. This chain uses TRBV5-1 with TRBJ1-6; D remains ambiguous. This CDR3 region has 14 residues. V shed 4 bases and J shed 10 bases, with 15 bases lying between them. Germline loops: CDR1 SGHRS, CDR2 YFSETQ. Filled out from reference TRBV5-1 and TRBJ1-6, the complete variable domain reads KAGVTQTPRYLIKTRGQQVTLSCSPISGHRSVSWYQQTPGQGLQFLFEYFSETQRNKGNFPGRFSGRQFSNSRSEMNVSTLELGDSALYLCASSTVVEGSPLHFGNGTRLTVT.

The chain carries TRBV3-1 and TRBJ2-1; maybe TRBD2 (5 bases). Trimming left V 4 bases short and J 7 bases short, with 20 bases between. CDR1 and CDR2 from the germline V gene are LGHDT and YNNKEL (reference sequence). CDR3 length: 16 residues. The CDR3 sequence: CASSRDPPKGGNEQFF. The CDR3 region has the DNA TGTGCCAGCAGCCGAGACCCACCGAAGGGCGGGAATGAGCAGTTCTTC.

This rearrangement joins TRBV5-1 to TRBJ2-2; 11 nucleotides agree with TRBD1. The V gene end was trimmed by 4 bases and the J gene end by 3 bases; junction bases not matched to a gene: 11. The CDR3 length is 18 residues. CDR1 is SGHRS, CDR2 YFSETQ, per germline. CDR3 residues: CASSKGQGAPFDTGELFF. DNA of the CDR3: TGCGCCAGCAGCAAAGGACAGGGGGCCCCCTTTGACACCGGGGAGCTGTTTTTT.

V and J are TRBV20-1 and TRBJ2-1; D might be TRBD2 (6 bases). Looked up from germline, CDR1 is DFQATT and CDR2 is SNEGSKA (reference sequence). The CDR3 is 14 residues long. Trimming removed 6 bases at V and 5 bases at J, with 17 bases between. This CDR3 reads CSAAGLRVDNEQFF. In DNA form, the CDR3 reads TGCAGTGCGGCGGGACTCCGTGTAGACAATGAGCAGTTCTTC.

This clonotype showed up just a few times. Given a much more abundant clone one base away, this may be a read error. The genes are TRBV28 and TRBJ2-5, with no clear D. V was cut by 6 bases and J by 1 base, with 3 bases left in between. In germline, CDR1 is MDHEN, CDR2 SYDVKM. This CDR3 contains 11 residues. The chain's CDR3 is CASRAQETQYF. The CDR3 coding sequence is TGTGCCAGCAGGGCCCAAGAGACCCAGTACTTC.